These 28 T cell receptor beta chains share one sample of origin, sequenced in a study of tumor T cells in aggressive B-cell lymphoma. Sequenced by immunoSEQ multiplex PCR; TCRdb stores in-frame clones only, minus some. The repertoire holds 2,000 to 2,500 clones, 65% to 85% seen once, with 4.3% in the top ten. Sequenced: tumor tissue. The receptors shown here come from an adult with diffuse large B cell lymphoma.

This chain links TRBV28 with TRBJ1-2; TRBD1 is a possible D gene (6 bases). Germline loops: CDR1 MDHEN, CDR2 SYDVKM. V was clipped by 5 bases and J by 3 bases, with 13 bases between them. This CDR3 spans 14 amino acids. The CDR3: CASSTGTMDYGYTF. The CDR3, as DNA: TGTGCCAGCAGTACCGGGACAATGGACTATGGCTACACCTTC.

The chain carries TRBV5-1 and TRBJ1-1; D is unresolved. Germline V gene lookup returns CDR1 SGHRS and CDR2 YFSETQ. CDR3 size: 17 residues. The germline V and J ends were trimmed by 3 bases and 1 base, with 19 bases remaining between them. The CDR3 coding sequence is TGCGCCAGCAGCTACACGCCGCGACACCCCTGGAACACTGAAGCTTTCTTT. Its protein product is CASSYTPRHPWNTEAFF.

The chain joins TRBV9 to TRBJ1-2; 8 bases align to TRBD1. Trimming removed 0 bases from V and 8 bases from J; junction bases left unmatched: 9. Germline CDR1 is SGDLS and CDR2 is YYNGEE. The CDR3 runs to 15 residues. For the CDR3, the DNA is TGTGCCAGCAGCGTAGCCTCGACAGGGGAGGGGGGCTACACCTTC. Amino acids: CASSVASTGEGGYTF.

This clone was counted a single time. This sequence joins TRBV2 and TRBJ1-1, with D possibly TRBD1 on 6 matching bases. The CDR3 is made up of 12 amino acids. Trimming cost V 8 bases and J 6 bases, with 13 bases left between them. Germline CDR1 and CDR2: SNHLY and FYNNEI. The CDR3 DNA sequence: TGTGCCAGCGCTCTCGGGGGGCCTGAAGCTTTCTTT. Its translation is CASALGGPEAFF.

This chain's CDR3 is CASSVGAGAETQYF. CDR3 nucleotide sequence: TGTGCCAGCAGCGTAGGGGCGGGAGCCGAGACCCAGTACTTC. The genes are TRBV9 and TRBJ2-5; 7 bases are shared with TRBD2. Trimming at V came to 0 bases and at J to 5 bases, leaving 4 bases not matched to a gene. CDR1 is SGDLS, CDR2 YYNGEE, per germline. The CDR3 length is 14 residues.

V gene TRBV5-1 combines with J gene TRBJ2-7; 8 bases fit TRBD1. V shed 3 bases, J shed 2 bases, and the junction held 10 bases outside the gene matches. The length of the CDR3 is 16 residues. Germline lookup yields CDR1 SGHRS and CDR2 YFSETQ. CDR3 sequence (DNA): TGCGCCAGCAGCTCGATAGACAGGGGACAAACCTACGAGCAGTACTTC. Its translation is CASSSIDRGQTYEQYF.

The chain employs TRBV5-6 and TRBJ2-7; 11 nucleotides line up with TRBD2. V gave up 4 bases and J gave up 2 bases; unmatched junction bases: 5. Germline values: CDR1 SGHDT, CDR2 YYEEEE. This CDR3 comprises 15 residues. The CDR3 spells CASSPGTSGPYEQYF. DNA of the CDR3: TGTGCCAGCAGCCCGGGGACTAGCGGACCCTACGAGCAGTACTTC.

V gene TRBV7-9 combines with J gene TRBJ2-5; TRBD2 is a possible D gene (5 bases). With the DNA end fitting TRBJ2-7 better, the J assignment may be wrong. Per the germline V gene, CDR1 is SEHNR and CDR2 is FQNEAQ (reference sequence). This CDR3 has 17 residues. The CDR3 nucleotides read TGTGCCAGCAGCTTACACCCTACTAGTCGTTTCTCCTACGAGCAGTACTTC. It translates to CASSLHPTSRFSYEQYF.

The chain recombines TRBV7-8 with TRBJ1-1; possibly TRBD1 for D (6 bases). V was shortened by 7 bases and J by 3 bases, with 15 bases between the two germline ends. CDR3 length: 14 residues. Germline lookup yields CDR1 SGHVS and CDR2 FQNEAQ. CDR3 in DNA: TGTGCCAGCAATCCTCTGACAGGCCACACTGAAGCTTTCTTT. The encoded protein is CASNPLTGHTEAFF.

The CDR3 sequence is CASSQDRVTNEKLFF. CDR3 coding DNA: TGCGCCAGCAGCCAAGATCGGGTAACTAATGAAAAACTGTTTTTT. V is TRBV4-3 and J is TRBJ1-4, with D unresolved. Germline CDR1 is LGHNA and CDR2 is YSLEER. V lost 0 bases, J lost 1 base, and 6 bases lay in between. CDR3 length equals 15 residues.

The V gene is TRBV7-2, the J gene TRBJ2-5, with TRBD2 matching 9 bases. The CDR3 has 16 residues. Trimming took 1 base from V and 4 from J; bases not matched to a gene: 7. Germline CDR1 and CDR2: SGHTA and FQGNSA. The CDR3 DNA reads TGTGCCAGCAGCTTAGAGGGCGGGAGGGCCCGAGAGACCCAGTACTTC. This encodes CASSLEGGRARETQYF.

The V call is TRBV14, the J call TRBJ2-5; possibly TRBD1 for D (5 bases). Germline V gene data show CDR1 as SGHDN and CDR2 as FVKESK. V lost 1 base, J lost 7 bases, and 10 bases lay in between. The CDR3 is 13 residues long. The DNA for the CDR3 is TGTGCCAGCAGCCAAGTAGGGGTCGGGACCCAGTACTTC. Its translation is CASSQVGVGTQYF.

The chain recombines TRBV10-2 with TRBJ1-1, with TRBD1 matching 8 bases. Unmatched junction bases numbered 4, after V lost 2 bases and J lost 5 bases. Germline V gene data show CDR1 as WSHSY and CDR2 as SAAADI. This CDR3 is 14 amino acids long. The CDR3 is CASSEAGGYTEAFF. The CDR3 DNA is TGCGCCAGCAGTGAGGCAGGGGGCTATACTGAAGCTTTCTTT.

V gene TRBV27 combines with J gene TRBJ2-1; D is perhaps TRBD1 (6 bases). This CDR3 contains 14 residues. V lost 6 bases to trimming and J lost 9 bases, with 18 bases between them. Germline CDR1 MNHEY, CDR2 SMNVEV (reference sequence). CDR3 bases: TGTGCCAGCAGCAACAGGGTTTTAATAGGTGAGCAGTTCTTC. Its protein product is CASSNRVLIGEQFF.

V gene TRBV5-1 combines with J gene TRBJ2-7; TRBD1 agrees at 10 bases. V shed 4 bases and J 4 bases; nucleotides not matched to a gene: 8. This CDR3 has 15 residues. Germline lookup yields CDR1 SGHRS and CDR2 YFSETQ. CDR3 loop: CASSLWTGGGYEQYF. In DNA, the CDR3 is TGCGCCAGCAGCCTCTGGACAGGGGGGGGTTACGAGCAGTACTTC.

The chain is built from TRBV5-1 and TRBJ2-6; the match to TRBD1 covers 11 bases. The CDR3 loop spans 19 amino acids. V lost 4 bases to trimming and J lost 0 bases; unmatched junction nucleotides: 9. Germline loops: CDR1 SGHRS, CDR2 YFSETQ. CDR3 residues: CASSIWTGGALSGANVLTF. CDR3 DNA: TGCGCCAGCAGCATATGGACAGGGGGCGCCCTCTCTGGGGCCAACGTCCTGACTTTC.

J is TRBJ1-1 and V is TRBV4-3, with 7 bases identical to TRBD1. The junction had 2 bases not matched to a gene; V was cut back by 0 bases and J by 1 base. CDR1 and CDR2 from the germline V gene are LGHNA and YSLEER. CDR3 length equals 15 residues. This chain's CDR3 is CASSQERDRNTEAFF. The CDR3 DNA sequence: TGCGCCAGCAGCCAAGAGAGGGACAGGAACACTGAAGCTTTCTTT.

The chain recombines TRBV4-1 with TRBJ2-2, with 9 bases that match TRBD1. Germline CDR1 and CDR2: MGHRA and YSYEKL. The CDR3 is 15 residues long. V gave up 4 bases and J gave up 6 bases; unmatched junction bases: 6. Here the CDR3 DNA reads TGCGCCAGCAGCCCGGGACAGGGATTTTCCGGGGAGCTGTTTTTT. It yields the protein CASSPGQGFSGELFF.

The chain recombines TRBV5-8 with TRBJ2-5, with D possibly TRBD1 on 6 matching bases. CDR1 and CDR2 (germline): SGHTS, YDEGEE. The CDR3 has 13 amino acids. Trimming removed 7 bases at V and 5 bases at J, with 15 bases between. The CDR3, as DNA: TGTGCCAGCGGCATACAGGGCGGCGAGACCCAGTACTTC. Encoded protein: CASGIQGGETQYF.

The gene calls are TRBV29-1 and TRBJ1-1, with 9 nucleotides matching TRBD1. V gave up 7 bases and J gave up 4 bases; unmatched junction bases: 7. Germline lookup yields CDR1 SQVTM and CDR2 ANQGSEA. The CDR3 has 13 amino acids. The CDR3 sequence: CSADRGMGTEAFF. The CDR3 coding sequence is TGCAGCGCGGACAGGGGAATGGGCACTGAAGCTTTCTTT.

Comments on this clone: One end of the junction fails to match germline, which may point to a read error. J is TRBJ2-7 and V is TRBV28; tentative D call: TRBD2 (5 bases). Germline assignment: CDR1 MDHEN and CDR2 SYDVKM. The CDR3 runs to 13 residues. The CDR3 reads CASSPLVGSPGNF. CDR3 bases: TGTGCCAGCAGTCCCCTTGTGGGTTCCCCCGGGAACTTC.

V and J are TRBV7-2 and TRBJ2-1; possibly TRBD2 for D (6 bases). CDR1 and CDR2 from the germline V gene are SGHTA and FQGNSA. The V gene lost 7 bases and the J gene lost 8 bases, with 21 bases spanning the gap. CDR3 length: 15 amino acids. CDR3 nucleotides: TGTGCCAGCACACCCGGGGGTTCGCAAGGATATGAGCAGTTCTTC. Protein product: CASTPGGSQGYEQFF.

The CDR3 nucleotides read TGTGCCAGCAGACTTACGCCGGACTACAATCAGCCCCAGCATTTT. Its translation: CASRLTPDYNQPQHF. The V gene is TRBV28, the J gene TRBJ1-5; D uncertain. Germline loops: CDR1 MDHEN, CDR2 SYDVKM. The V gene lost 6 bases and the J gene lost 3 bases, with 15 bases spanning the gap. The CDR3 length is 15 residues. Full variable domain (remainder filled in from reference TRBV28 and TRBJ1-5): DVKVTQSSRYLVKRTGEKVFLECVQDMDHENMFWYRQDPGLGLRLIYFSYDVKMKEKGDIPEGYSVSREKKERFSLILESASTNQTSMYLCASRLTPDYNQPQHFGDGTRLSIL.

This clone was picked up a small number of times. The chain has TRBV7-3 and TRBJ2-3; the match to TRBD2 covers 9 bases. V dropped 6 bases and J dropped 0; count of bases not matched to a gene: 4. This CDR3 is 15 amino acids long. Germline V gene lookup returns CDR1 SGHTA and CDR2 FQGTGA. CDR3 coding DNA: TGTGCCAGCAGTCCCAGCGGGAGGAGCACAGATACGCAGTATTTT. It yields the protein CASSPSGRSTDTQYF.

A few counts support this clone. The CDR3 loop is CASSPDGYNEQFF. The CDR3 nucleotides are TGTGCCAGCAGCCCCGACGGGTACAATGAGCAGTTCTTC. The chain links TRBV27 to TRBJ2-1; D not certain. This CDR3 contains 13 residues. The germline V and J ends were trimmed by 6 bases and 4 bases, with 10 bases remaining between them. Per germline, CDR1 MNHEY and CDR2 SMNVEV (reference sequence).

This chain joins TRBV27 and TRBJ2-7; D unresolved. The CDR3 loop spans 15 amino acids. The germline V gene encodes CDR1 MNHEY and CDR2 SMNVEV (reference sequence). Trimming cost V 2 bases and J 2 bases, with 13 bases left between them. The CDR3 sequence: CASSLAGFPPYEQYF. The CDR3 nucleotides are TGTGCCAGCAGTTTAGCAGGTTTCCCTCCCTACGAGCAGTACTTC.

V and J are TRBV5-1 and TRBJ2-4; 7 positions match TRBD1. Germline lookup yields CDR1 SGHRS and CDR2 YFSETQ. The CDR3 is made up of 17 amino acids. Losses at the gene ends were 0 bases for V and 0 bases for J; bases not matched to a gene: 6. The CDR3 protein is CASSLEGGRLAKNIQYF. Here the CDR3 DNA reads TGCGCCAGCAGCTTGGAAGGGGGCCGGCTAGCCAAAAACATTCAGTACTTC.

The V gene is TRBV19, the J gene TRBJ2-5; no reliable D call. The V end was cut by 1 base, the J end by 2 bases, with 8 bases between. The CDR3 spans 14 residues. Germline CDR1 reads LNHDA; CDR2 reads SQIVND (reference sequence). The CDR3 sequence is CASSIVSRQETQYF. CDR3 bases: TGTGCCAGTAGTATAGTTTCCAGGCAAGAGACCCAGTACTTC.